This T cell receptor beta chain was documented in a study of blood T cells in healthy people across ages. Using a J-beta primer mix together with a sample-barcoded 5' primer, a second PCR was run for about 7 to 12 cycles. TCRdb processed the 5' RACE reads anew with MiXCR; each CDR3 protein has one entry. The sample contains over 1.5 million distinct CDR3 sequences, around 48% of which appear only once. The germline V gene encodes CDR1 DFQATT and CDR2 SNEGSKA (reference sequence). This CDR3 has 13 amino acids. The trim removed 6 bases at V and 2 bases at J, leaving 3 bases unmatched. The chain employs TRBV20-1 and TRBJ2-5; 10 positions match TRBD2. The sample taken for sequencing was blood. This receptor was obtained from a woman in her 40s in good health. CDR3 in DNA: TGCAGTGCCGCACTAGCGGGGCAAGAGACCCAGTACTTC. This sequence encodes CSAALAGQETQYF.